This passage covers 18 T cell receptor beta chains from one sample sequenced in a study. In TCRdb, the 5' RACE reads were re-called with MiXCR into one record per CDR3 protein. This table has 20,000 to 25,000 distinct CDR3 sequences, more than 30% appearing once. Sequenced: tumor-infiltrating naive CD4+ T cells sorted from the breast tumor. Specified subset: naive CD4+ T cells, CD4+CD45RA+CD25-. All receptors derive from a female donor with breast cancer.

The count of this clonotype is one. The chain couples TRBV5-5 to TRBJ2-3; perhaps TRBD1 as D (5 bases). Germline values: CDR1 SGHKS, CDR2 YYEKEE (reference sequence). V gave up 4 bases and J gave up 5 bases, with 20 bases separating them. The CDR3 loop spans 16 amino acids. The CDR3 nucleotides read TGTGCCAGCAGCCCAGGGTCCGGAGTGGGCCAAGATACGCAGTATTTT. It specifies CASSPGSGVGQDTQYF.

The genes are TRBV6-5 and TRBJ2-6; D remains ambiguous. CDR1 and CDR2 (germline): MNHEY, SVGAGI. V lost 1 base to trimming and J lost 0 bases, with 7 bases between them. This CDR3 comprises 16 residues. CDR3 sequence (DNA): TGTGCCAGCAGTTACTTACTCTTCTCTGGGGCCAACGTCCTGACTTTC. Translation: CASSYLLFSGANVLTF.

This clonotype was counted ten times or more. Here the CDR3 DNA reads TGTGCCAGCAGTGGCCGGGACAGGGTCCATGAGCAGTTCTTC. This translates into CASSGRDRVHEQFF. V is TRBV25-1 and J is TRBJ2-1; TRBD1 agrees at 9 bases. CDR1 is MGHDK and CDR2 is SYGVNS in the germline V gene. The CDR3 totals 14 residues. V dropped 4 bases and J dropped 8; count of bases not matched to a gene: 6.

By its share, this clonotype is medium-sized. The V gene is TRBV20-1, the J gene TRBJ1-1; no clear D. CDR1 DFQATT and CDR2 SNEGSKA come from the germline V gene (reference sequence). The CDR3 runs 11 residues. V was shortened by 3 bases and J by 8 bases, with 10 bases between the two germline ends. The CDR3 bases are TGCAGTGCTAGCCGCCGGTGGGAAGCTTTCTTT. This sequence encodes CSASRRWEAFF.

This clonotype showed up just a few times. The CDR3 is CASSPRALMNTEAFF. CDR3 nucleotide sequence: TGTGCCAGCAGTCCCCGTGCATTGATGAACACTGAAGCTTTCTTT. The chain joins TRBV12-3 or TRBV12-4 to TRBJ1-1; D remains ambiguous. V gave up 5 bases and J gave up 0 bases, with 13 bases separating them. There are 15 residues in the CDR3.

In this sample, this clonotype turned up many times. The CDR3 region is CATSRGQSLNSGANVLTF. The CDR3 coding sequence is TGTGCCACCAGCAGAGGACAGAGCCTTAACTCTGGGGCCAACGTCCTGACTTTC. The chain links TRBV15 to TRBJ2-6; D might be TRBD1 (5 bases). CDR1 is LNHNV and CDR2 is YYDKDF in the germline V gene (reference sequence). The V gene lost 1 base and the J gene lost 0 bases, with 13 bases spanning the gap. This CDR3 comprises 18 residues.

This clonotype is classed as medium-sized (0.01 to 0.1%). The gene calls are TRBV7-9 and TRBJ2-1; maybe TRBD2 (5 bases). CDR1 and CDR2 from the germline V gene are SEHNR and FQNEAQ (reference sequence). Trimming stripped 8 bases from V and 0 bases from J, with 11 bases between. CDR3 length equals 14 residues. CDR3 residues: CASSTGSSYNEQFF. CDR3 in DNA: TGTGCCAGCTCGACGGGGAGCTCCTACAATGAGCAGTTCTTC.

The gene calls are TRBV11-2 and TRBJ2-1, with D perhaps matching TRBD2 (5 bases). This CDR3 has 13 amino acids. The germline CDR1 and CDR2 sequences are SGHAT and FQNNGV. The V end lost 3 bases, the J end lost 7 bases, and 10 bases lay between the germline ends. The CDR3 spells CASSLGGLNEQFF. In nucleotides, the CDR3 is TGTGCCAGCAGCTTGGGCGGGTTGAATGAGCAGTTCTTC.

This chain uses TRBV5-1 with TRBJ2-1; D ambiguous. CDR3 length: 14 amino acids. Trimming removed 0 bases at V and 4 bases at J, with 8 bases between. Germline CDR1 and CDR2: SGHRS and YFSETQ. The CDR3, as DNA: TGCGCCAGCAGCTTGGAGGGAATATACAATGAGCAGTTCTTC. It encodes CASSLEGIYNEQFF. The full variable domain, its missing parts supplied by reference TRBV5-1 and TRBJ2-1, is KAGVTQTPRYLIKTRGQQVTLSCSPISGHRSVSWYQQTPGQGLQFLFEYFSETQRNKGNFPGRFSGRQFSNSRSEMNVSTLELGDSALYLCASSLEGIYNEQFFGPGTRLTVL.

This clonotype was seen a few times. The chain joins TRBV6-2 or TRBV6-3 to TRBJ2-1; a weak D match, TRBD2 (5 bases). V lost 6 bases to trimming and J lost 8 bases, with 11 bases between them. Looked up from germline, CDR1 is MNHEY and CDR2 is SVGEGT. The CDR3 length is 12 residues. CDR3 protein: CASRERAYEQFF. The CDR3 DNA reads TGTGCCAGCAGGGAGAGGGCCTATGAGCAGTTCTTC.

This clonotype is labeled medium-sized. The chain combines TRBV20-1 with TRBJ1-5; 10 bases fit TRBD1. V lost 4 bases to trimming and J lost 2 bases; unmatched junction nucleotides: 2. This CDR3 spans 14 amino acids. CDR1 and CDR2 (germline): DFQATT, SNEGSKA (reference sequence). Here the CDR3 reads CSATGTGGNQPQHF. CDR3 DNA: TGCAGTGCTACCGGGACAGGGGGCAATCAGCCCCAGCATTTT.

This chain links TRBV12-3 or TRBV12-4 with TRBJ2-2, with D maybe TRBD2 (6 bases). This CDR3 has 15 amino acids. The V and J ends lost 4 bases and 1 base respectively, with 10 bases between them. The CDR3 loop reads CASSSLALNTGELFF. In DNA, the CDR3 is TGTGCCAGCAGTTCCCTAGCGTTGAACACCGGGGAGCTGTTTTTT.

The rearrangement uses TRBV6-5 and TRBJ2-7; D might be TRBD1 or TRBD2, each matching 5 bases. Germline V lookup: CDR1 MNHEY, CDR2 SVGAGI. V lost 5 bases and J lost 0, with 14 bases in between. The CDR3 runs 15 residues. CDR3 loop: CASSKGEGFSYEQYF. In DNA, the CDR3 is TGTGCCAGCAGTAAGGGAGAGGGGTTCTCCTACGAGCAGTACTTC.

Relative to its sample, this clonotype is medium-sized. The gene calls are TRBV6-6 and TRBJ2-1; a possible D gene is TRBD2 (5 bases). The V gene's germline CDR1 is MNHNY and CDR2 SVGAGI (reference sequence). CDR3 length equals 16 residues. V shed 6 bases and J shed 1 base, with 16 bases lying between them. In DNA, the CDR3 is TGTGCCAGCAGCCGAACGGGGAGAGGGTCCTACAATGAGCAGTTCTTC. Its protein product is CASSRTGRGSYNEQFF.

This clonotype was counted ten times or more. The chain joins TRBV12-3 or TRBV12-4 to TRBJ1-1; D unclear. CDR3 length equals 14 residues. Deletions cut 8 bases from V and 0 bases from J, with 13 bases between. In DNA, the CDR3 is TGTGCCAGCGGAGTGAAGTACTTGAACACTGAAGCTTTCTTT. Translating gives CASGVKYLNTEAFF.

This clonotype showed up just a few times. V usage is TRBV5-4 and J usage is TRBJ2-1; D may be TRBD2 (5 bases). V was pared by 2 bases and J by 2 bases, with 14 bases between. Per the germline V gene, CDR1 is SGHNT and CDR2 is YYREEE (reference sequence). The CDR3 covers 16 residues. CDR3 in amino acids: CASSLGSSAPYNEQFF. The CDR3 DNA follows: TGTGCCAGCAGCTTAGGGAGTAGCGCTCCCTACAATGAGCAGTTCTTC.

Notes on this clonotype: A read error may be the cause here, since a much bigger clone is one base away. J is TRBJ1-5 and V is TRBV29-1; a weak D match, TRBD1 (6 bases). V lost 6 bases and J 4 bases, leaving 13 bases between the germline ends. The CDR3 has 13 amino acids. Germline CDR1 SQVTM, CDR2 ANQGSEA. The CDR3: CSVGATRNQPQHF. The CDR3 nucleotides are TGCAGCGTGGGGGCCACACGGAATCAGCCCCAGCATTTT.

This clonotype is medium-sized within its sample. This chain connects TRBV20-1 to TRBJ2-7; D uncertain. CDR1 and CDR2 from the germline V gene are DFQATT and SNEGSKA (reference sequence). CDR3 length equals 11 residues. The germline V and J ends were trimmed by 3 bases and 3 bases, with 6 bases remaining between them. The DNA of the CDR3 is TGCAGTGCTAGCCCTGACTACGAGCAGTACTTC. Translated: CSASPDYEQYF.